These 28 T cell receptor beta chains were all obtained from the same sample, sequenced in a study of vaccination and CD4 T cells after COVID-19. These TCRs' antigens remain unknown. Treatment specified: approximately nine-day PBMC culture with coronavirus spike peptide pools or control peptides (ViraFEST assay). An Oncomine TCR Beta short-read assay was used to sequence the DNA from cultured CD4+ T cells. TCRdb itself ran the PCR reads through MiXCR, one entry per CDR3 protein. Of approximately 20,000 distinct CDR3 sequences in the sample, approximately 40% were seen once. The sequenced sample consisted of cultured CD4+ T cells from blood. The receptors stem from a human donor with COVID-19.

This clonotype was detected a few times. The J gene is TRBJ2-5, the V gene TRBV20-1, with 7 nucleotides matching TRBD2. J lost 5 bases, V lost 2 bases, and 11 bases had no gene match. The CDR3 is made up of 15 amino acids. Germline V gives CDR1 DFQATT, CDR2 SNEGSKA (reference sequence). The CDR3 spells CSARREAGRRETQYF. The CDR3 DNA follows: TGCAGTGCTAGACGGGAGGCGGGGCGGAGGGAGACCCAGTACTTC.

The chain has TRBV27 and TRBJ1-6, with D tentatively TRBD1 (5 bases). CDR1 is MNHEY and CDR2 is SMNVEV in the germline V gene (reference sequence). There are 15 residues in the CDR3. V was trimmed by 0 bases and J by 6 bases, leaving 9 bases between them. This CDR3 is CASSLSQGANSPLHF. DNA for the CDR3: TGTGCCAGCAGTTTATCGCAGGGCGCTAATTCACCCCTCCACTTT.

V and J are TRBV15 and TRBJ1-2, with TRBD1 as a possible D gene (6 bases). Germline-derived CDR1 and CDR2 are LNHNV and YYDKDF (reference sequence). This CDR3 has 15 amino acids. V lost 4 bases and J 7 bases, leaving 19 bases between the germline ends. This chain's CDR3 is CATSTAGEQLGGYTF. DNA for the CDR3: TGTGCCACCAGCACCGCAGGGGAACAACTTGGTGGCTACACCTTC.

This clonotype turned up a few times. V and J are TRBV6-5 and TRBJ2-5; 12 nucleotides match TRBD2. From germline, CDR1 is MNHEY and CDR2 SVGAGI. The trim removed 2 bases at V and 5 bases at J, leaving 6 bases unmatched. CDR3 length equals 16 residues. The CDR3 nucleotides read TGTGCCAGCAGTTACCGGCTAGCGGGGGGGCGGGAGACCCAGTACTTC. Translation: CASSYRLAGGRETQYF.

V usage is TRBV25-1 and J usage is TRBJ1-6; 7 nucleotides align to TRBD1. V shed 6 bases and J 5 bases; nucleotides not matched to a gene: 7. Per germline, CDR1 MGHDK and CDR2 SYGVNS. The CDR3 is 15 amino acids. The DNA for the CDR3 is TGTGCCAGCAGAAAGGGGGCACCTGATAATTCACCCCTCCACTTT. It encodes CASRKGAPDNSPLHF. Complete variable domain (other parts from reference TRBV25-1 and TRBJ1-6): EADIYQTPRYLVIGTGKKITLECSQTMGHDKMYWYQQDPGMELHLIHYSYGVNSTEKGDLSSESTVSRIRTEHFPLTLESARPSHTSQYLCASRKGAPDNSPLHFGNGTRLTVT.

By frequency in the sample, this clonotype is medium-sized. This rearrangement joins TRBV29-1 to TRBJ1-5; D might be TRBD1 (6 bases). Trimming took 7 bases from V and 3 from J, leaving 13 bases between them. Per the germline V gene, CDR1 is SQVTM and CDR2 is ANQGSEA. The CDR3 runs to 13 residues. For the CDR3, the DNA is TGCAGCGCCCGGGACAACTACAATCAGCCCCAGCATTTT. Translation gives CSARDNYNQPQHF.

This chain uses TRBV4-3 with TRBJ2-3; D call uncertain. This CDR3 spans 13 amino acids. CDR1 and CDR2 from the germline V gene are LGHNA and YSLEER. V lost 0 bases and J lost 4, with 5 bases in between. As DNA, the CDR3 is TGCGCCAGCAGCCAAGAGGGTGCAGATACGCAGTATTTT. Protein sequence: CASSQEGADTQYF.

The V and J genes are TRBV5-8 and TRBJ1-2; 10 bases are a match to TRBD1. The germline V gene has CDR1 SGHTS and CDR2 YDEGEE. After removal of 3 bases from V and 4 bases from J, the junction contained 6 bases not matched to a gene. The CDR3 has 15 amino acids. CDR3 DNA sequence: TGTGCCAGCAGCTCCGGACAGGGGGGCGGCTATGGCTACACCTTC. Encoded protein: CASSSGQGGGYGYTF.

The chain joins TRBV5-3 to TRBJ2-7; no reliable D call. TRBV5-3 is assigned to the ORF class and has an uncertain function. The CDR3 length is 15 residues. Between the trimmed V and J ends, which lost 8 bases and 2 bases, there was a span of 20 bases. The CDR3 loop is CASSPYLPKTYEQYF. The CDR3 DNA reads TGTGCCAGCAGCCCATACCTCCCAAAAACCTACGAGCAGTACTTC.

This clonotype has a handful of counts. This chain links TRBV12-3 or TRBV12-4 with TRBJ1-5, with D unclear. This CDR3 is 14 amino acids long. Trimming shortened V by 2 bases and J by 6 bases, and 11 bases separated the two germline ends. The CDR3 loop reads CASSLRVTRQPQHF. The CDR3 bases are TGTGCCAGCAGTTTACGTGTAACGCGTCAGCCCCAGCATTTT.

This chain joins TRBV25-1 and TRBJ1-2; D might be TRBD1 (6 bases). Germline V lookup: CDR1 MGHDK, CDR2 SYGVNS. This CDR3 has 14 residues. The germline V and J ends were trimmed by 3 bases and 6 bases, with 14 bases remaining between them. In DNA form, the CDR3 reads TGTGCCAGCAGTGATTGGGGGCGCATCGATGGCTACACCTTC. This translates into CASSDWGRIDGYTF.

This clonotype was seen more than once but under ten times. This rearrangement joins TRBV12-3 or TRBV12-4 to TRBJ1-1, with D possibly TRBD1 on 5 matching bases. Trimming pared 2 bases from V and 7 bases from J, leaving 14 bases between. CDR3 length equals 14 residues. The CDR3 spells CASSLWGNLGEAFF. The CDR3 DNA reads as TGTGCCAGCAGTTTATGGGGGAATTTGGGTGAAGCTTTCTTT.

This clonotype is medium-sized (0.01 to 0.1%) by share. CDR3 sequence reads: CASSYSTIRHGQGDGYTF. The CDR3 bases are TGTGCCAGCAGTTACTCGACTATTAGGCACGGACAGGGCGATGGCTACACCTTC. The genes are TRBV6-5 and TRBJ1-2, with 8 bases identical to TRBD1. There are 18 residues in the CDR3. Germline trimming cut 0 bases from V and 6 bases from J; bases unmatched to any gene: 15. The germline V gene has CDR1 MNHEY and CDR2 SVGAGI.

This clonotype was found a few times. The rearrangement links TRBV20-1 to TRBJ1-1; D is unclear. V was shortened by 2 bases and J by 0 bases, with 10 bases between the two germline ends. CDR1 and CDR2 (germline): DFQATT, SNEGSKA (reference sequence). This CDR3 contains 14 residues. CDR3 nucleotides: TGCAGTGCTAGATCCTCCGCACTGAACACTGAAGCTTTCTTT. Its protein product is CSARSSALNTEAFF.

V usage is TRBV7-3 and J usage is TRBJ2-7, with 7 nucleotides matching TRBD2. CDR3 length: 16 amino acids. Trimming at V came to 5 bases and at J to 7 bases, leaving 17 bases not matched to a gene. The V gene's germline CDR1 is SGHTA and CDR2 FQGTGA. The CDR3 DNA follows: TGTGCCAGCAGCCCGAACGGTGGTAGCGGGTCGTTTGAGCAGTACTTC. Protein sequence: CASSPNGGSGSFEQYF. Drawing the rest from reference TRBV7-3 and TRBJ2-7, the complete variable domain is GAGVSQTPSNKVTEKGKYVELRCDPISGHTALYWYRQSLGQGPEFLIYFQGTGAADDSGLPNDRFFAVRPEGSVSTLKIQRTERGDSAVYLCASSPNGGSGSFEQYFGPGTRLTVT.

This clonotype came up a few times. The V gene is TRBV19, the J gene TRBJ2-1; the match to TRBD2 covers 8 bases. The V gene's germline CDR1 is LNHDA and CDR2 SQIVND (reference sequence). V trimming: 3 bases; J trimming: 3 bases; junction bases outside the gene matches: 4. The CDR3 has 15 amino acids. CDR3 region: CASSMVSGDYNEQFF. DNA for the CDR3: TGTGCCAGTAGTATGGTTAGCGGGGACTACAATGAGCAGTTCTTC.

This chain uses TRBV19 with TRBJ2-7, with a possible D match to TRBD1 (6 bases). The germline V gene encodes CDR1 LNHDA and CDR2 SQIVND (reference sequence). This CDR3 is 14 amino acids long. The V gene lost 4 bases and the J gene lost 3 bases, with 13 bases spanning the gap. CDR3 coding DNA: TGTGCCAGTAGTAGACAGGTTACCAACTACGAGCAGTACTTC. This codes for CASSRQVTNYEQYF.

The rearrangement links TRBV5-1 to TRBJ2-2; D is possibly TRBD1 (5 bases). Trimming left V 0 bases short and J 4 bases short, with 10 bases between. The CDR3 is 15 residues long. Per germline, CDR1 SGHRS and CDR2 YFSETQ. For the CDR3, the DNA is TGCGCCAGCAGCTTGGAGGGGTTCGGCACCGGGGAGCTGTTTTTT. As protein: CASSLEGFGTGELFF.

The genes are TRBV7-9 and TRBJ2-3; maybe TRBD1 (5 bases). Germline assignment: CDR1 SEHNR and CDR2 FQNEAQ (reference sequence). Trimming pared 3 bases from V and 0 bases from J, leaving 7 bases between. The CDR3 has 14 residues. The CDR3 loop reads CASSLDKSTDTQYF. The DNA of the CDR3 is TGTGCCAGCAGCTTGGACAAAAGCACAGATACGCAGTATTTT.

V gene TRBV14 combines with J gene TRBJ2-2; D remains unclear. CDR1 is SGHDN and CDR2 is FVKESK in the germline V gene. This CDR3 has 13 residues. The V gene lost 6 bases and the J gene lost 1 base, with 6 bases spanning the gap. The CDR3 nucleotides read TGTGCCAGCAGACACAAGAACACCGGGGAGCTGTTTTTT. Amino acid sequence: CASRHKNTGELFF. The complete variable domain, with remaining parts taken from reference TRBV14 and TRBJ2-2, reads EAGVTQFPSHSVIEKGQTVTLRCDPISGHDNLYWYRRVMGKEIKFLLHFVKESKQDESGMPNNRFLAERTGGTYSTLKVQPAELEDSGVYFCASRHKNTGELFFGEGSRLTVL.

This clonotype has more than one count but fewer than ten. CDR3 residues: CATSVTGTYGYTF. For the CDR3, the DNA is TGTGCCACCAGTGTGACAGGAACTTATGGCTACACCTTC. The rearrangement uses TRBV24-1 and TRBJ1-2; possible D gene TRBD1, 6 bases. CDR1 is KGHDR and CDR2 is SFDVKD in the germline V gene. V was shortened by 5 bases and J by 5 bases, with 11 bases between the two germline ends. The CDR3 length is 13 residues.

The chain couples TRBV20-1 to TRBJ2-7; possibly TRBD2 for D (6 bases). There are 13 residues in the CDR3. Trimming removed 4 bases from V and 7 bases from J, with 17 bases in between. The germline gives CDR1 DFQATT, CDR2 SNEGSKA (reference sequence). CDR3 sequence: CSATGTGVREQYF. CDR3 nucleotide sequence: TGCAGTGCTACCGGGACTGGGGTAAGGGAGCAGTACTTC.

The rearrangement joins TRBV10-3 to TRBJ1-1, with D possibly matching TRBD1 (5 bases). The germline V and J ends were trimmed by 4 bases and 3 bases, with 15 bases remaining between them. The CDR3 consists of 15 residues. Germline-derived CDR1 and CDR2 are ENHRY and SYGVKD. This CDR3 is CAISAIQGLDTEAFF. The CDR3 DNA sequence: TGTGCCATCAGTGCAATCCAGGGTTTAGACACTGAAGCTTTCTTT.

J is TRBJ2-7 and V is TRBV24-1; 9 bases map to TRBD1. V gave up 7 bases and J gave up 2 bases; unmatched junction bases: 8. The CDR3 contains 15 residues. Germline V gene sequence: CDR1 KGHDR, CDR2 SFDVKD. CDR3 sequence (DNA): TGTGCCACCAGGGGGGGGGGACAGGGAACCTACGAGCAGTACTTC. Translation gives CATRGGGQGTYEQYF.

V and J are TRBV9 and TRBJ1-2, with 7 bases aligning to TRBD1. The CDR3 has 15 residues. V lost 5 bases to trimming and J lost 7 bases; unmatched junction nucleotides: 14. Germline V gene data show CDR1 as SGDLS and CDR2 as YYNGEE. CDR3 sequence reads: CASRGGQSSLFGYTF. CDR3 nucleotides: TGTGCCAGCAGGGGGGGACAGTCCTCTTTATTTGGCTACACCTTC.

V gene TRBV20-1 combines with J gene TRBJ2-7; TRBD2 matches 12 bases. The ends lost 6 bases at V and 1 base at J; junction bases unmatched: 7. CDR1 is DFQATT and CDR2 is SNEGSKA in the germline V gene (reference sequence). The CDR3 has 15 amino acids. For the CDR3, the DNA is TGCAGTGCCAACTCACTAGCGGGGGGTTCCTACGAGCAGTACTTC. This codes for CSANSLAGGSYEQYF.

Details on this clonotype: Mismatch with germline at one junction end may stem from a read error. V and J are TRBV24-1 and TRBJ1-6; 9 nucleotides match TRBD1. Germline CDR1 and CDR2: KGHDR and SFDVKD. This CDR3 is built from 13 residues. The DNA for the CDR3 is TGTGTCACCAATCGGGGACAGGGATCACCCCTCCACTTT. This encodes CVTNRGQGSPLHF.

There are a few counts of this clonotype. V and J are TRBV10-3 and TRBJ1-2; the D is unclear. V was clipped by 8 bases and J by 5 bases, with 12 bases between them. From germline, CDR1 is ENHRY and CDR2 SYGVKD. The CDR3 is 12 residues long. The CDR3 sequence: CAIRGSGYGYTF. CDR3 DNA: TGTGCCATCCGAGGGAGCGGGTATGGCTACACCTTC.